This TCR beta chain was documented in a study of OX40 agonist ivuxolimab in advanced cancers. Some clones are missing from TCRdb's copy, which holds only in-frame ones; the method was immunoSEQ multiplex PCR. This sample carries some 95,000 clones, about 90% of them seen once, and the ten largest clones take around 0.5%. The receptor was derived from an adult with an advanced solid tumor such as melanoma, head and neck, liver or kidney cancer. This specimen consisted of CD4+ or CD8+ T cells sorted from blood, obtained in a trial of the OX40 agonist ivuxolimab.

CDR3 in DNA: TGTGCCAGCAGCCCCGAATGGTGGTACAATGAGCAGTTCTTC. This translates into CASSPEWWYNEQFF. The V and J genes are TRBV9 and TRBJ2-1; D is uncertain. The germline V and J ends were trimmed by 4 bases and 4 bases, with 12 bases remaining between them. This CDR3 spans 14 amino acids. Per germline, CDR1 SGDLS and CDR2 YYNGEE.